This TCR beta chain is from a study of cytomegalovirus exposure and HLA in healthy donors. CDR3 length: 14 residues. V shed 5 bases and J shed 1 base, with 8 bases lying between them. Germline CDR1 reads SGHAT; CDR2 reads FQNNGV. In the PCR, 60 Vbeta and 13 Jbeta primers were used. Sequenced by immunoSEQ multiplex PCR; TCRdb stores in-frame clones only, minus some. Found here are approximately 97,000 clones, approximately 80% of them singletons; the top ten hold 4.2%. Overall study results and limits: Earlier analysis looked at TCR beta V segments, and most were productive about 90% or about 30% of the time.

This clone was counted a single time. What it binds is unknown. The chain uses TRBV11-2 and TRBJ2-2; D not certain. The sample taken for sequencing was PBMCs. The sequence came from a woman aged 65 to 85 in good health and CMV-seropositive. CDR3 nucleotides: TGTGCCAGCAGCCCTATACTGAACACCGGGGAGCTGTTTTTT. This codes for CASSPILNTGELFF.